This T cell receptor beta chain was profiled in a study of blood T cell repertoires in COVID-19 (dated by TCRdb to the early 2020s). Study-wide context: Samples from collaborators originated in the United States, Italy and Spain and spanned both the acute and convalescent phases of COVID-19. The material from the prospective study consisted of cDNA or gDNA derived from T cells, B-cell-depleted T cells, or PBMCs. The dataset comprised deeply sampled blood TCRbeta repertoires from subjects exposed to, actively infected with, or recovered from COVID-19. A freely available public database, intended as a resource for researchers studying the immune response to SARS-CoV-2, is where the repertoires were released. Samples were obtained from the ongoing ImmuneRACE study (first 160 participants) and from 1,254 subjects provided by 6 global collaborators. The sample metadata nearly always contained a de-identified subject ID, COVID-19 status, age in years and sex. Where available, HLA class I and class II types were obtained from metadata supplied by the sample provider rather than from assay-based typing.

The full study reports these points: The quantity of clinical and demographic metadata differed by source and by participant and was supplied without curation.

This clone has a single count. Its antigen target is currently unknown. The input lacks base qualities; no much larger clone sits a single base away. The immunoSEQ Assay, a bias-controlled multiplex PCR, was used to amplify TCRbeta CDR3 regions from genomic DNA. The authors processed their data as follows. Nucleated cell counts per sample were estimated from amplification of reference gene primers within the assay. To quantify the absolute abundance of each unique TCRbeta CDR3 rearrangement, sequence reads were collapsed and filtered. For each sample, productive Simpson clonality was calculated as the square root of Simpson's diversity index across productive rearrangements. Held by TCRdb, this immuneACCESS table contains in-frame sequences only and omits some clones. Under half of the omission traces to an unresolved V gene where checked; the cause of the rest is unknown. That table supplies the V and J calls and clone size; D and trimming were determined from the DNA. The sample yields about 240,000 clones; just under 85% were counted once. The top ten constitute more than 8% of the sample.

Each collaborating institution followed its own protocols to collect whole blood in K2EDTA tubes. Collaborator samples were shipped for TCRbeta analysis as frozen whole blood, isolated PBMCs, or DNA extracted from either sample type. Trimming at the junction amounts to 1 base on V and 2 bases on J, and the germline ends lie 14 bases apart. Counted from cysteine to phenylalanine, this CDR3 has 16 amino acids. The read is trimmed to its CDR3 DNA, 48 bases read in frame from base 1. Per the germline V gene, SGHDN is the CDR1 and FVKESK is the CDR2. The chain was built from TRBV14 and TRBJ1-2, and the D gene may be TRBD1, 6 bases matching. Sequenced: peripheral blood. The TCR was taken from a woman older than 75 with acute or convalescent COVID-19. The DNA reads TGTGCCAGCAGCCAAGTGGCGGGGGCCACGAACTATGGCTACACCTTC. It is translated as CASSQVAGATNYGYTF.